A single sample gave rise to the 21 T cell receptor beta chains below, sequenced in a study of blood T cells in healthy people across ages. With a J-beta primer mix and a sample-barcoded 5' primer, a second PCR ran about 6 to 11 cycles. TCRdb reanalysed the 5' RACE reads using MiXCR and keeps one entry per CDR3 protein. The sample has 1.5 million or so distinct CDR3 sequences; approximately 42% are singletons. Sequencing was done on a sample of blood. Receptors originate from a woman younger than 35 in good health.

J is TRBJ2-1 and V is TRBV2, with a possible D match to TRBD2 (7 bases). With 3 bases removed from V and 5 bases from J, the gap between germline ends came to 14 bases. CDR1 is SNHLY, CDR2 FYNNEI, per germline. This CDR3 comprises 15 residues. The CDR3 sequence: CASSEGGGRHNEQFF. The CDR3, as DNA: TGTGCCAGCAGTGAGGGGGGGGGCCGTCACAATGAGCAGTTCTTC.

This clonotype was counted between two and nine times. This chain links TRBV2 with TRBJ1-4; 9 bases agree with TRBD1. CDR1 and CDR2 from the germline V gene are SNHLY and FYNNEI. The CDR3 length is 13 residues. The trim removed 8 bases at V and 8 bases at J, leaving 6 bases unmatched. CDR3 bases: TGTGCCAGCTGGACAGGGGTGAGAGAAAAACTGTTTTTT. Protein product: CASWTGVREKLFF.

This clonotype was seen a handful of times. Its ends do not fully match the called genes, so a read error is possible. J is TRBJ2-3 and V is TRBV7-2; 12 bases are shared with TRBD2. The CDR3 loop spans 15 amino acids. CDR1 SGHTA and CDR2 FQGNSA come from the germline V gene. The CDR3 reads CASSLAGGQADTQYF. Here the CDR3 DNA reads TGTGCCAGCAGCCTAGCGGGGGGGCAGGCAGATACGCAGTATTTT.

This clonotype was picked up a small number of times. This sequence joins TRBV27 and TRBJ1-2; 8 nucleotides align to TRBD1. This CDR3 contains 15 residues. J gave up 4 bases and V 4 bases, and 8 bases lay outside the gene matches. CDR1 and CDR2 (germline): MNHEY, SMNVEV (reference sequence). The CDR3: CASSSGTGLGYGYTF. Written as DNA, the CDR3 is TGTGCCAGCAGTTCCGGGACAGGTTTAGGCTATGGCTACACCTTC.

In this sample, this clonotype turned up a few times. The rearrangement joins TRBV4-3 to TRBJ2-2; D is unclear. V lost 3 bases to trimming and J lost 4 bases, with 24 bases between them. Germline values: CDR1 LGHNA, CDR2 YSLEER. The CDR3 is 19 residues long. CDR3 nucleotides: TGCGCCAGCAGCCAGTATCCGCGCCCTACTGGTGAGATCACCGGGGAGCTGTTTTTT. It codes for CASSQYPRPTGEITGELFF.

About this clonotype itself: A much larger clone differs from this one at a single base, so this may be a read error. This chain connects TRBV6-1 to TRBJ1-2; D perhaps matches TRBD1 (5 bases). Germline V gives CDR1 MNHNS, CDR2 SASEGT. The CDR3 loop spans 15 amino acids. The CDR3: CPSQPGTATNYGYTF. CDR3 in DNA: TGTCCCAGCCAACCGGGGACTGCAACTAACTATGGCTACACCTTC.

About this clonotype: The junction shows a germline mismatch at one end, possibly a read error. V is TRBV10-3 and J is TRBJ1-2, with 8 nucleotides matching TRBD1. This CDR3 comprises 17 residues. Germline CDR1 ENHRY, CDR2 SYGVKD. CDR3 in amino acids: CAISESNQGAINYGCTF. The CDR3 DNA reads as TGTGCCATCAGTGAGTCGAATCAGGGGGCGATTAACTATGGCTGCACCTTC.

The gene calls are TRBV2 and TRBJ1-5; no definite D call. The CDR3 totals 15 residues. The V gene lost 5 bases and the J gene lost 4 bases, with 15 bases spanning the gap. Germline V gene data show CDR1 as SNHLY and CDR2 as FYNNEI. CDR3 in DNA: TGTGCCAGCAGTCAGAGGGAGTTGCAAAATCAGCCCCAGCATTTT. It is translated as CASSQRELQNQPQHF.

The chain links TRBV4-3 to TRBJ2-7; 10 bases align to TRBD1. The ends lost 1 base at V and 4 bases at J; junction bases unmatched: 7. CDR3 length: 16 amino acids. Germline V gives CDR1 LGHNA, CDR2 YSLEER. CDR3: CASSQASDRGLYEQYF. The CDR3 DNA sequence: TGCGCCAGCAGCCAAGCATCCGACAGGGGGCTGTACGAGCAGTACTTC.

The genes are TRBV23-1 and TRBJ1-2, with 9 nucleotides matching TRBD1. TRBV23-1 is placed among ORFs of uncertain function. J was trimmed by 3 bases and V by 5 bases; bases with no gene match: 4. The CDR3 has 14 amino acids. In DNA form, the CDR3 reads TGCGCCAGCAGTGCCCGGGACAGGGACTATGGCTACACCTTC. This sequence encodes CASSARDRDYGYTF.

Comment on this clonotype: An end of the junction does not agree with germline; a read error may underlie this. The chain recombines TRBV12-3 or TRBV12-4 with TRBJ2-3, with a tentative D call TRBD1 (5 bases). The CDR3 covers 14 residues. CDR3 loop: CAGSPWTRTDTQYF. CDR3 DNA: TGTGCCGGCAGTCCTTGGACACGCACAGATACGCAGTATTTT.

Only a few counts were recorded for this clonotype. The V gene is TRBV6-5, the J gene TRBJ1-2; the D is unclear. V lost 0 bases to trimming and J lost 1 base, with 9 bases between them. Germline lookup yields CDR1 MNHEY and CDR2 SVGAGI. This CDR3 region has 15 residues. CDR3 loop: CASSYSMSFNYGYTF. Here the CDR3 DNA reads TGTGCCAGCAGTTACTCTATGTCGTTTAACTATGGCTACACCTTC.

This clonotype was seen more than once but under ten times. This chain links TRBV5-1 with TRBJ2-1; D is undetermined. This CDR3 contains 14 residues. Per the germline V gene, CDR1 is SGHRS and CDR2 is YFSETQ. Trimming cost V 0 bases and J 4 bases, with 8 bases left between them. This CDR3 is CASSLGAEYNEQFF. The CDR3 coding sequence is TGCGCCAGCAGCTTGGGGGCAGAGTACAATGAGCAGTTCTTC.

This clonotype was recorded a few times. This chain links TRBV7-2 with TRBJ2-5; D may be TRBD1 (6 bases). This CDR3 region has 15 residues. Per the germline V gene, CDR1 is SGHTA and CDR2 is FQGNSA. V was clipped by 4 bases and J by 1 base, with 13 bases between them. The CDR3 DNA reads TGTGCCAGCAGCTCGCAACAGGGATTCCAAGAGACCCAGTACTTC. Encoded protein: CASSSQQGFQETQYF.

This clonotype was seen only once. The chain carries TRBV20-1 and TRBJ1-1; D not certain. The CDR3 length is 11 residues. Germline V lookup: CDR1 DFQATT, CDR2 SNEGSKA (reference sequence). V lost 5 bases and J lost 4, with 8 bases in between. CDR3 protein: CSARPSTEAFF. The CDR3 region has the DNA TGCAGTGCTCGACCCTCCACTGAAGCTTTCTTT.

This clonotype was found a few times. The V and J genes are TRBV6-5 and TRBJ1-4; perhaps TRBD1 as D (6 bases). Germline V CDR1 and CDR2: MNHEY, SVGAGI. Trimming took 8 bases from V and 8 from J, leaving 12 bases between them. The CDR3 is 12 amino acids. Here the CDR3 reads CASGEGVEKLFF. CDR3 bases: TGTGCCAGCGGGGAGGGGGTAGAAAAACTGTTTTTT.

The chain is built from TRBV6-6 and TRBJ1-1; no definite D call. Trimming stripped 11 bases from V and 0 bases from J, with 13 bases between. Germline V gives CDR1 MNHNY, CDR2 SVGAGI (reference sequence). The CDR3 consists of 13 residues. The CDR3 DNA is TGTGCCCTAAGGCTGGAATTGAACACTGAAGCTTTCTTT. Translated: CALRLELNTEAFF.

This clonotype has a handful of counts. The rearrangement links TRBV7-9 to TRBJ2-1; no definite D call. The CDR3 length is 14 residues. Germline CDR1 SEHNR, CDR2 FQNEAQ (reference sequence). Trimming removed 0 bases from V and 10 bases from J, with 13 bases in between. CDR3 amino acids: CASSLAGIRLEQFF. CDR3 nucleotide sequence: TGTGCCAGCAGCTTAGCCGGAATAAGGTTGGAGCAGTTCTTC.

In its sample, this clonotype was seen a few times. V usage is TRBV5-5 and J usage is TRBJ2-6, with 7 nucleotides matching TRBD1. Germline V gene data show CDR1 as SGHKS and CDR2 as YYEKEE (reference sequence). CDR3 size: 18 residues. Unmatched junction bases numbered 9, after V lost 3 bases and J lost 0 bases. CDR3 coding DNA: TGTGCCAGCAGCTACCCGGGACAGATGAACTCTGGGGCCAACGTCCTGACTTTC. Its translation: CASSYPGQMNSGANVLTF.

J is TRBJ1-2 and V is TRBV20-1; weak D call: TRBD1 (5 bases). Trimming took 5 bases from V and 8 from J, leaving 15 bases between them. Per the germline V gene, CDR1 is DFQATT and CDR2 is SNEGSKA (reference sequence). The CDR3 loop spans 12 amino acids. The chain's CDR3 is CSAGGEPGGYTF. In nucleotides, the CDR3 is TGCAGTGCTGGGGGTGAGCCCGGGGGCTACACCTTC.

The J gene is TRBJ2-3, the V gene TRBV5-1; D call uncertain. The CDR3 contains 13 residues. The V and J ends lost 0 bases and 4 bases respectively, with 6 bases between them. Germline V gene data show CDR1 as SGHRS and CDR2 as YFSETQ. CDR3 protein: CASSLVAADTQYF. The CDR3 DNA is TGCGCCAGCAGCTTGGTAGCAGCAGATACGCAGTATTTT.